Each of the 10 T cell receptor beta chains below was sequenced from the same sample in a study of T-cell reconstitution after alpha-beta-depleted transplantation in children. For TCRbeta, the library was prepared with unique molecular identifiers. TCRdb analysed the PCR reads with MiXCR anew, one entry per CDR3 protein. The sample has over 85,000 distinct CDR3 sequences, about a tenth seen once. The sample was PBMCs from the stem cell graft donor, taken from the stem cell graft. These receptors were collected from a human donor who donated a stem cell graft to a child with acute lymphoblastic leukemia.

V is TRBV4-3 and J is TRBJ2-5; 9 bases are shared with TRBD2. This CDR3 region has 16 residues. Germline V lookup: CDR1 LGHNA, CDR2 YSLEER. J gave up 5 bases and V 4 bases, and 11 bases lay outside the gene matches. The CDR3 DNA reads as TGCGCCAGCAGCCCCGCCTGGGCGGGAGGGGGGGAGACCCAGTACTTC. It specifies CASSPAWAGGGETQYF.

This clonotype was observed at least ten times. The chain recombines TRBV20-1 with TRBJ1-6, with a possible D match to TRBD1 (5 bases). The CDR3 runs 14 residues. Looked up from germline, CDR1 is DFQATT and CDR2 is SNEGSKA (reference sequence). V dropped 6 bases and J dropped 1 base, with 10 bases sitting between them. The CDR3 nucleotides are TGCAGTGCCGGTCAGGGATCCTATAATTCACCCCTCCACTTT. Amino acids: CSAGQGSYNSPLHF.

The chain joins TRBV7-2 to TRBJ2-2, with a weak D call TRBD2 (5 bases). Per the germline V gene, CDR1 is SGHTA and CDR2 is FQGNSA. V lost 1 base to trimming and J lost 7 bases, with 19 bases between them. The CDR3 is made up of 17 amino acids. As DNA, the CDR3 is TGTGCCAGCAGCTTAGGGGTGGGGAGCCTCCGAAGCGGGGAGCTGTTTTTT. Translated: CASSLGVGSLRSGELFF. The complete variable domain, with remaining parts taken from reference TRBV7-2 and TRBJ2-2, reads GAGVSQSPSNKVTEKGKDVELRCDPISGHTALYWYRQSLGQGLEFLIYFQGNSAPDKSGLPSDRFSAERTGGSVSTLTIQRTQQEDSAVYLCASSLGVGSLRSGELFFGEGSRLTVL.

This clonotype was recorded many times. J is TRBJ2-7 and V is TRBV20-1; 7 bases align to TRBD1. The CDR3 loop spans 12 amino acids. Looked up from germline, CDR1 is DFQATT and CDR2 is SNEGSKA (reference sequence). J was trimmed by 4 bases and V by 6 bases; bases with no gene match: 6. CDR3 sequence reads: CSASGTVYEQYF. Written as DNA, the CDR3 is TGCAGTGCCTCCGGGACAGTGTACGAGCAGTACTTC.

This clonotype was detected ten times or more. The chain combines TRBV29-1 with TRBJ2-1; tentative D call: TRBD2 (6 bases). In germline, CDR1 is SQVTM, CDR2 ANQGSEA. V lost 1 base to trimming and J lost 10 bases, with 23 bases between them. The CDR3 has 16 amino acids. The DNA of the CDR3 is TGCAGCGTTGAAGGAGTAGGCTCCCTTTGGGGGGAAGAGCAGTTCTTC. Translating it yields CSVEGVGSLWGEEQFF.

This clonotype was seen a handful of times. The chain is built from TRBV7-6 and TRBJ2-5, with TRBD2 identical over 9 bases. CDR3 size: 16 residues. The germline CDR1 and CDR2 sequences are SGHVS and FNYEAQ. With 5 bases clipped from V and 3 bases from J, the junction kept 10 bases outside the gene matches. The CDR3 reads CASSPAGGPPKETQYF. The CDR3 region has the DNA TGTGCCAGCAGCCCTGCGGGGGGGCCTCCCAAAGAGACCCAGTACTTC.

Ten or more counts support this clonotype. The chain couples TRBV5-6 to TRBJ2-5; no firm D call. The V gene's germline CDR1 is SGHDT and CDR2 YYEEEE. This CDR3 contains 13 residues. V shed 0 bases and J shed 5 bases, with 8 bases lying between them. DNA of the CDR3: TGTGCCAGCAGCTTGGAGGTAGATGAGACCCAGTACTTC. It encodes CASSLEVDETQYF.

This clonotype showed up many times. The chain employs TRBV6-5 and TRBJ2-1; 10 nucleotides align to TRBD2. The CDR3 consists of 14 residues. The J segment lost 7 bases and the V segment lost 6 bases, leaving 6 bases of the junction unmatched. Per the germline V gene, CDR1 is MNHEY and CDR2 is SVGAGI. The CDR3 reads CASRAGLAANEQFF. The CDR3 nucleotides are TGTGCCAGCAGGGCCGGACTAGCGGCAAATGAGCAGTTCTTC.

Ten or more counts support this clonotype. The DNA for the CDR3 is TGCAGCGTTGAAGACCCGGGACTGGGAGAGACCCAGTACTTC. Its protein is CSVEDPGLGETQYF. This chain uses TRBV29-1 with TRBJ2-5, with D tentatively TRBD2 (6 bases). This CDR3 has 14 residues. Germline assignment: CDR1 SQVTM and CDR2 ANQGSEA. Trimming took off 0 bases at V and 4 bases at J, with 12 bases between the two ends.

This clonotype was counted many times. This chain uses TRBV9 with TRBJ1-1; D perhaps matches TRBD1 (6 bases). V was clipped by 4 bases and J by 0 bases, with 16 bases between them. This CDR3 is 16 amino acids long. The germline CDR1 and CDR2 sequences are SGDLS and YYNGEE. CDR3 in DNA: TGTGCCAGCAGCTCAGCCGGGGGGCGGATGAACACTGAAGCTTTCTTT. Residues: CASSSAGGRMNTEAFF.